At least ten counts were recorded for the clone carrying this TCR beta chain. These data come from a study of T cells after yellow fever vaccination. This CDR3 comprises 14 residues. V lost 2 bases and J lost 4, with 12 bases in between. Germline V gives CDR1 SGHRS, CDR2 YFSETQ. The 5'RACE template-switching step produced TCR cDNA and added a universal primer site and UMIs. TCRdb called the 5' RACE reads again in MiXCR, with one record for every CDR3 protein. The sample lists about 27,000 distinct CDR3 sequences; approximately 4.5% were seen once. This receptor was taken from a man younger than 35 who received the YFV17D yellow fever vaccine. The chain combines TRBV5-1 with TRBJ1-1; D is unresolved. The sequences come from PBMCs, either bulk or a sorted T-cell subset (CD4+, CD8+, memory, or dextramer-sorted; not recorded which), collected on the day of the yellow fever booster vaccination. Written as DNA, the CDR3 is TGCGCCAGCAGCTTTACCCGTTTGGGCACTGAAGCTTTCTTT. Translated: CASSFTRLGTEAFF. Complete variable domain (other parts from reference TRBV5-1 and TRBJ1-1): KAGVTQTPRYLIKTRGQQVTLSCSPISGHRSVSWYQQTPGQGLQFLFEYFSETQRNKGNFPGRFSGRQFSNSRSEMNVSTLELGDSALYLCASSFTRLGTEAFFGQGTRLTVV.